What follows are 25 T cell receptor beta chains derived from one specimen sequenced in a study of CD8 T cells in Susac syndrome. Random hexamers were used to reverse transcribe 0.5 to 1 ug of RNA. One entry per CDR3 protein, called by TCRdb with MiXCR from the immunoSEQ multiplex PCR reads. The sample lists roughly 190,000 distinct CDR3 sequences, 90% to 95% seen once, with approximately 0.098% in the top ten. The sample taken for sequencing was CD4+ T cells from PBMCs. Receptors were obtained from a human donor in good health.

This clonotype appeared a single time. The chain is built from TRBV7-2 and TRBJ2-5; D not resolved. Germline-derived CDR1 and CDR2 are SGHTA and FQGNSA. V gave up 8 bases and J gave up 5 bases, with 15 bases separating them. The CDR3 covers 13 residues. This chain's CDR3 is CASAGRLTETQYF. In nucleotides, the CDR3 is TGTGCCAGCGCTGGGCGACTTACTGAGACCCAGTACTTC.

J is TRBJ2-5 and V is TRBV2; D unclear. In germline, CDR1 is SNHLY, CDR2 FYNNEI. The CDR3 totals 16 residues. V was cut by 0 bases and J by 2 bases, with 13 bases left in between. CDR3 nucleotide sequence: TGTGCCAGCAGTGAAGCGCGATTGGGGTTTCAAGAGACCCAGTACTTC. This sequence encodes CASSEARLGFQETQYF.

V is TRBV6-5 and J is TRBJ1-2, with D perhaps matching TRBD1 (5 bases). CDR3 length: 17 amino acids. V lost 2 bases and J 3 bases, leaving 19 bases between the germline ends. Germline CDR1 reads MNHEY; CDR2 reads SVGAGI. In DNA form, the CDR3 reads TGTGCCAGCAGTTACCTGGGGGGGTCGGGGAGAGACTATGGCTACACCTTC. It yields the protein CASSYLGGSGRDYGYTF.

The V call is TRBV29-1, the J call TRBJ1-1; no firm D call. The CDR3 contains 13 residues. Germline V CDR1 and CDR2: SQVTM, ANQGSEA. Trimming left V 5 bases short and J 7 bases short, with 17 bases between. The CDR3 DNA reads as TGCAGCGTTAATCCCGCGGCATCGAGTGAAGCTTTCTTT. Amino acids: CSVNPAASSEAFF.

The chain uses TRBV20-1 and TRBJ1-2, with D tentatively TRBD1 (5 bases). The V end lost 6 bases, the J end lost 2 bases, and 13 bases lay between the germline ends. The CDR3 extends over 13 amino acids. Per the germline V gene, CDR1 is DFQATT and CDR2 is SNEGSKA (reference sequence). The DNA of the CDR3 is TGCAGTGCGTTTACCGCAGGGAACTATGGCTACACCTTC. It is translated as CSAFTAGNYGYTF.

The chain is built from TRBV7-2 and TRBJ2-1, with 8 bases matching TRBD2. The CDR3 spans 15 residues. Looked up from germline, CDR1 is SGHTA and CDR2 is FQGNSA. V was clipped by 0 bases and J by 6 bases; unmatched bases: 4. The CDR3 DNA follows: TGTGCCAGCAGCTTAGCAGCGGGGGCTTTCAATGAGCAGTTCTTC. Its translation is CASSLAAGAFNEQFF. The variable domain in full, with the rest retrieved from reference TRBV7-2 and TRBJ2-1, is GAGVSQSPSNKVTEKGKDVELRCDPISGHTALYWYRQSLGQGLEFLIYFQGNSAPDKSGLPSDRFSAERTGGSVSTLTIQRTQQEDSAVYLCASSLAAGAFNEQFFGPGTRLTVL.

CDR3 DNA sequence: TGCAGTGCTAGAGATTTCGGGTCCTCCTACAATGAGCAGTTCTTC. Its translation: CSARDFGSSYNEQFF. The rearrangement joins TRBV20-1 to TRBJ2-1, with D uncertain. V was clipped by 0 bases and J by 0 bases, with 9 bases between them. Germline CDR1 reads DFQATT; CDR2 reads SNEGSKA (reference sequence). The CDR3 has 15 residues.

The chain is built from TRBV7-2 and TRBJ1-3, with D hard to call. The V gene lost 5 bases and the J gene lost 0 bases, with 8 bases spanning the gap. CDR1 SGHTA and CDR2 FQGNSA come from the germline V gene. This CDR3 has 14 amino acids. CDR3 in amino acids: CASSPLGSGNTIYF. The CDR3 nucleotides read TGTGCCAGCAGCCCCCTAGGCTCTGGAAACACCATATATTTT.

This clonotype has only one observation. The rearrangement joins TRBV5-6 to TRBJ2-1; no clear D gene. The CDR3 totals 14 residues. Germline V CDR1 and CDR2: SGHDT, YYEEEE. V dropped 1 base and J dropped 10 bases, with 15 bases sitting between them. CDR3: CASSLNGGIGEQFF. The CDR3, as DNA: TGTGCCAGCAGCTTGAATGGTGGGATCGGCGAGCAGTTCTTC.

The DNA of the CDR3 is TGTGCCAGCAGCGGACTAGCGGGGTTCCAAGAGACCCAGTACTTC. It translates to CASSGLAGFQETQYF. The chain joins TRBV28 to TRBJ2-5; TRBD2 matches 12 bases. The ends lost 6 bases at V and 1 base at J; junction bases unmatched: 3. Looked up from germline, CDR1 is MDHEN and CDR2 is SYDVKM. This CDR3 region has 15 residues.

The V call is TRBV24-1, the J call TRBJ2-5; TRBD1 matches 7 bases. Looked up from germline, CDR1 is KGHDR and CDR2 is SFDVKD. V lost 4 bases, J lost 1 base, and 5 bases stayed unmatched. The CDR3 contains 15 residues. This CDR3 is CATSDPGQIQETQYF. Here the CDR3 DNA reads TGTGCCACCAGTGACCCGGGACAGATCCAAGAGACCCAGTACTTC.

In DNA form, the CDR3 reads TGTGCCAGCAGCTTCAAATTACCGGGATTTGCTGATGGCGAGCAGTACTTC. Its translation is CASSFKLPGFADGEQYF. The chain has TRBV7-8 and TRBJ2-7, with a possible D match to TRBD2 (5 bases). CDR1 SGHVS and CDR2 FQNEAQ come from the germline V gene. V lost 3 bases and J 6 bases, leaving 24 bases between the germline ends. This CDR3 spans 17 amino acids.

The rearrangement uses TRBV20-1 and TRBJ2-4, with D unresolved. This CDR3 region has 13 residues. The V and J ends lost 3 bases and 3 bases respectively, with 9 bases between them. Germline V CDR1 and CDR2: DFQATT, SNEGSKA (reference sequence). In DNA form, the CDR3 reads TGCAGTGCTAGGACCTCGGACAAAAACATTCAGTACTTC. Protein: CSARTSDKNIQYF.

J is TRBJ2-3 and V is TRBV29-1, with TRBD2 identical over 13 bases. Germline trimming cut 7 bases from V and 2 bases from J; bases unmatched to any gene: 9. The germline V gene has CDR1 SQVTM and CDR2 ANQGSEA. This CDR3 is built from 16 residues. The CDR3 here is CSGTATSGGPTDTQYF. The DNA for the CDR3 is TGCAGCGGTACTGCGACTAGCGGGGGGCCCACAGATACGCAGTATTTT.

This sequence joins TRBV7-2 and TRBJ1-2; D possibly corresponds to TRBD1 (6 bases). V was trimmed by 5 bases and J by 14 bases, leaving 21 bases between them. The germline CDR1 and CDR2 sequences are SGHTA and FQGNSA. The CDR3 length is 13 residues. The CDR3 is CASSTPQQGLSTF. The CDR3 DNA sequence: TGTGCCAGCAGCACACCCCAACAGGGACTAAGTACCTTC.

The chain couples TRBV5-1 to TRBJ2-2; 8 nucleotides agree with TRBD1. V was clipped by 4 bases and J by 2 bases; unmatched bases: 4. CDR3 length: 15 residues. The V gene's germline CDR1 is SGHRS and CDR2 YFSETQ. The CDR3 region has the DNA TGCGCCAGCAGCGTGGACAGGGTAAACACCGGGGAGCTGTTTTTT. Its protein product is CASSVDRVNTGELFF.

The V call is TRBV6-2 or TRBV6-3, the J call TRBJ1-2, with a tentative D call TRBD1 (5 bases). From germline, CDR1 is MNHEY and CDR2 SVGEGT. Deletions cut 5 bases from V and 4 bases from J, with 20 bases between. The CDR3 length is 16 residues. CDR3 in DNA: TGTGCCAGCAGTCAACCAGACAGCCCCTGGGGCTATGGCTACACCTTC. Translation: CASSQPDSPWGYGYTF.

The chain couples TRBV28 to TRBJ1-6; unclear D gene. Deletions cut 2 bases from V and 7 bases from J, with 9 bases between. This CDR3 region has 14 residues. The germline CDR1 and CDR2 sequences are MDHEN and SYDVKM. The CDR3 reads CASSLRGRNSPLHF. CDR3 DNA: TGTGCCAGCAGTTTAAGAGGACGGAATTCACCCCTCCACTTT.

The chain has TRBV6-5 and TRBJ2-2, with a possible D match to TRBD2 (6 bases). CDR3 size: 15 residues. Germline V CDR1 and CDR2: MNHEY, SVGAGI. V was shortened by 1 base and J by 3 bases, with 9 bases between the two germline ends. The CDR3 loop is CASSYWGGDTGELFF. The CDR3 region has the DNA TGTGCCAGCAGTTACTGGGGCGGGGACACCGGGGAGCTGTTTTTT.

The CDR3 DNA sequence: TGCAGTGCTAGAGTTAACAAGCACTACGAGCAGTACTTC. Its translation is CSARVNKHYEQYF. The rearrangement uses TRBV20-1 and TRBJ2-7; D gene ambiguous. The CDR3 length is 13 residues. V dropped 1 base and J dropped 3 bases, with 10 bases sitting between them. Germline CDR1 DFQATT, CDR2 SNEGSKA (reference sequence).

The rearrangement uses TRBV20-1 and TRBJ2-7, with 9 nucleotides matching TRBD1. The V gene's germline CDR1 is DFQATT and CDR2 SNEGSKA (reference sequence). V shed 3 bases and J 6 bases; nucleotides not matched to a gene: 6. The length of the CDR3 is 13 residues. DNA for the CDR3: TGCAGTGCTAGCATAAGACAGGGGGGCGAGCAGTACTTC. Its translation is CSASIRQGGEQYF.

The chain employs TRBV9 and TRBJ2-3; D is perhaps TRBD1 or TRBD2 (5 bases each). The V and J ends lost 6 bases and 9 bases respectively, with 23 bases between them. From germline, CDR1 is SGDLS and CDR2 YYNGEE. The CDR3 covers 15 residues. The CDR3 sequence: CASTPLGDLIGTQYF. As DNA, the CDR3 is TGTGCCAGCACCCCCTTAGGGGACCTAATAGGCACGCAGTATTTT.

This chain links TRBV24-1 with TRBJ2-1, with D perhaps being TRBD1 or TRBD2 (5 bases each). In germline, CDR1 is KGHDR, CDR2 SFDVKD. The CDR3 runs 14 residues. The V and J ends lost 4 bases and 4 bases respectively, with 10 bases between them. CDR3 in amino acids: CATSDDGGYNEQFF. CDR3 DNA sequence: TGTGCCACCAGTGACGATGGGGGATACAATGAGCAGTTCTTC.

In nucleotides, the CDR3 is TGTGCCAGCAGAAGGAAAAATTCACCCCTCCACTTT. It specifies CASRRKNSPLHF. The J gene is TRBJ1-6, the V gene TRBV28; no clear D gene. Germline CDR1 is MDHEN and CDR2 is SYDVKM. CDR3 length: 12 residues. Trimming removed 6 bases from V and 7 bases from J, with 7 bases in between.

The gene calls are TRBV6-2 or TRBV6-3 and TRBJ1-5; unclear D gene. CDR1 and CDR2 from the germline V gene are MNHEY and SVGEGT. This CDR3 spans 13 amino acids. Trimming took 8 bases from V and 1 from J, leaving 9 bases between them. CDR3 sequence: CASDDGSNQPQHF. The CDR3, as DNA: TGTGCCAGCGACGACGGAAGCAATCAGCCCCAGCATTTT.